A single sample gave rise to the 24 T cell receptor beta chains below, sequenced in a study of T-cell memory formation after mild COVID-19. In TCRdb, the 5' RACE reads were re-called with MiXCR into one record per CDR3 protein. Among approximately 440,000 distinct CDR3 sequences listed, roughly 20% were seen once. Sequencing input: PBMCs or a T cell subset sorted from them (not recorded which). The receptors derive from an adult woman who had mild COVID-19 (a few samples of this study predate the infection). Cell type and time point are not known.

This rearrangement joins TRBV20-1 to TRBJ1-5; a weak D match, TRBD1 (6 bases). CDR3 length: 14 amino acids. Trimming cost V 6 bases and J 11 bases, with 23 bases left between them. Germline V gene sequence: CDR1 DFQATT, CDR2 SNEGSKA (reference sequence). The chain's CDR3 is CSAPAGGDRRAQHF. For the CDR3, the DNA is TGCAGTGCCCCAGCGGGGGGCGACAGGAGGGCCCAGCATTTT.

Only a few counts were recorded for this clonotype. The rearrangement links TRBV27 to TRBJ2-4; D may be TRBD2 (6 bases). Trimming pared 3 bases from V and 5 bases from J, leaving 8 bases between. Looked up from germline, CDR1 is MNHEY and CDR2 is SMNVEV (reference sequence). The CDR3 length is 13 residues. In DNA, the CDR3 is TGTGCCAGCAGTTTTACGGGGGAAAACATTCAGTACTTC. Its protein is CASSFTGENIQYF.

There are a few counts of this clonotype. The rearrangement joins TRBV14 to TRBJ2-7; D may be TRBD1 (6 bases). The CDR3 loop spans 12 amino acids. Trimming removed 4 bases at V and 9 bases at J, with 13 bases between. Germline CDR1 reads SGHDN; CDR2 reads FVKESK. Here the CDR3 DNA reads TGTGCCAGCAGCCTATCCGGACAGTTGCAGTACTTC. It specifies CASSLSGQLQYF. The full variable domain, completed using reference TRBV14 and TRBJ2-7, is EAGVTQFPSHSVIEKGQTVTLRCDPISGHDNLYWYRRVMGKEIKFLLHFVKESKQDESGMPNNRFLAERTGGTYSTLKVQPAELEDSGVYFCASSLSGQLQYFGPGTRLTVT.

The chain combines TRBV9 with TRBJ2-1; possible D gene TRBD2, 7 bases. The CDR3 contains 16 residues. In germline, CDR1 is SGDLS, CDR2 YYNGEE. V gave up 3 bases and J gave up 5 bases, with 18 bases separating them. CDR3 bases: TGTGCCAGCAGCGGGGGGGGCAGGGAATACCACAATGAGCAGTTCTTC. This encodes CASSGGGREYHNEQFF.

The V call is TRBV4-1, the J call TRBJ2-7; 14 bases are a match to TRBD2. The ends lost 0 bases at V and 0 bases at J; junction bases unmatched: 1. The CDR3 has 17 amino acids. CDR1 and CDR2 (germline): MGHRA, YSYEKL. Here the CDR3 reads CASSQEGLAGASYEQYF. In DNA form, the CDR3 reads TGCGCCAGCAGCCAAGAGGGACTAGCGGGGGCCTCCTACGAGCAGTACTTC.

In this sample, this clonotype turned up a few times. CDR3 residues: CASSRQTSGGADEQYF. In DNA form, the CDR3 reads TGCGCCAGCAGCCGGCAAACTAGCGGGGGGGCGGACGAGCAGTACTTC. V is TRBV4-1 and J is TRBJ2-7; the match to TRBD2 covers 13 bases. The CDR3 is made up of 16 amino acids. After removal of 4 bases from V and 5 bases from J, the junction contained 8 bases not matched to a gene. In germline, CDR1 is MGHRA, CDR2 YSYEKL.

The chain employs TRBV12-5 and TRBJ1-1, with D perhaps TRBD1 (6 bases). The CDR3 consists of 16 residues. The V gene's germline CDR1 is LGHNT and CDR2 FRNRAP. V was clipped by 3 bases and J by 2 bases, with 16 bases between them. CDR3 loop: CASGLRAGAFNTEAFF. The CDR3 bases are TGTGCTAGTGGTTTAAGGGCAGGGGCCTTTAACACTGAAGCTTTCTTT.

The genes are TRBV24-1 and TRBJ1-2; D might be TRBD1 (5 bases). The CDR3 covers 13 residues. V was cut by 5 bases and J by 1 base, with 7 bases left in between. Germline-derived CDR1 and CDR2 are KGHDR and SFDVKD. The CDR3 is CATSAGGNYGYTF. In DNA, the CDR3 is TGTGCCACCAGTGCTGGGGGTAACTATGGCTACACCTTC.

This clonotype was detected only a few times. Relative to the germline gene, one junction end is altered; a read error may explain this. The chain uses TRBV6-2 or TRBV6-3 and TRBJ2-3; D is ambiguous. Germline V gene data show CDR1 as MNHEY and CDR2 as SVGEGT. This CDR3 is built from 13 residues. The CDR3 sequence is CASSLKVIGPKVF. CDR3 bases: TGTGCCAGCAGTTTAAAGGTGATAGGTCCCAAAGTCTTT.

The rearrangement joins TRBV30 to TRBJ1-2, with 10 bases identical to TRBD1. J gave up 9 bases and V 5 bases, and 9 bases lay outside the gene matches. Germline-derived CDR1 and CDR2 are GTSNPN and SVGIG (reference sequence). This CDR3 comprises 13 residues. CDR3 region: CAWEPGQGKSYTF. The CDR3 DNA reads TGTGCCTGGGAACCGGGACAGGGGAAAAGCTACACCTTC.

The V and J genes are TRBV15 and TRBJ2-2; D call uncertain. Trimming took off 0 bases at V and 4 bases at J, with 12 bases between the two ends. Per the germline V gene, CDR1 is LNHNV and CDR2 is YYDKDF (reference sequence). This CDR3 region has 16 residues. In nucleotides, the CDR3 is TGTGCCACCAGCAGAGATGGGCTAGGCTTCACCGGGGAGCTGTTTTTT. Its protein product is CATSRDGLGFTGELFF. Full variable domain (outside the CDR3, taken from reference TRBV15 and TRBJ2-2): DAMVIQNPRYQVTQFGKPVTLSCSQTLNHNVMYWYQQKSSQAPKLLFHYYDKDFNNEADTPDNFQSRRPNTSFCFLDIRSPGLGDTAMYLCATSRDGLGFTGELFFGEGSRLTVL.

The gene calls are TRBV6-1 and TRBJ2-7; D tentatively reads TRBD1 or TRBD2 (5 bases each). CDR1 and CDR2 (germline): MNHNS, SASEGT. Trimming removed 11 bases at V and 1 base at J, with 18 bases between. The CDR3 runs 14 residues. The CDR3: CAARARDVSYEQYF. The CDR3 nucleotides are TGTGCCGCCCGAGCAAGGGACGTATCCTACGAGCAGTACTTC.

This clonotype appeared a few times. This CDR3 reads CASSQYALNRNEQFF. The CDR3 DNA is TGCGCCAGCAGTCAATACGCCTTAAACAGGAATGAGCAGTTCTTC. This chain joins TRBV23-1 and TRBJ2-1; D is possibly TRBD1 (5 bases). TRBV23-1 is an ORF for which the function is uncertain. Trimming took off 1 base at V and 7 bases at J, with 14 bases between the two ends. The CDR3 sequence is 15 residues long.

V gene TRBV10-3 combines with J gene TRBJ2-1; D is possibly TRBD2 (5 bases). There are 14 residues in the CDR3. Trimming cost V 6 bases and J 9 bases, with 18 bases left between them. Germline V gene lookup returns CDR1 ENHRY and CDR2 SYGVKD. CDR3 amino acids: CAIRRTGTPGEQFF. For the CDR3, the DNA is TGTGCCATCAGGCGGACTGGTACTCCCGGTGAGCAGTTCTTC.

The chain couples TRBV11-2 to TRBJ1-4, with a tentative D call TRBD1 (5 bases). Germline CDR1 SGHAT, CDR2 FQNNGV. The CDR3 length is 13 residues. V was cut by 4 bases and J by 6 bases, with 9 bases left in between. In DNA, the CDR3 is TGTGCCAGCAGCTACGGGACGGATGAAAAACTGTTTTTT. It specifies CASSYGTDEKLFF.

V gene TRBV20-1 combines with J gene TRBJ2-7; D perhaps matches TRBD2 (6 bases). The CDR3 has 16 residues. V gave up 3 bases and J gave up 6 bases, with 24 bases separating them. Germline CDR1 is DFQATT and CDR2 is SNEGSKA (reference sequence). In nucleotides, the CDR3 is TGCAGTGCTAGTCTCTCCGCGGGAAGCGGGTCTCTCGAGCAGTACTTC. This translates into CSASLSAGSGSLEQYF.

The chain carries TRBV20-1 and TRBJ2-7, with 9 bases matching TRBD1. The germline gives CDR1 DFQATT, CDR2 SNEGSKA (reference sequence). There are 15 residues in the CDR3. After removal of 2 bases from V and 5 bases from J, the junction contained 10 bases not matched to a gene. CDR3 amino acids: CSARRPQGARDEQYF. CDR3 coding DNA: TGCAGTGCTAGAAGACCACAGGGGGCGAGGGACGAGCAGTACTTC.

The chain uses TRBV24-1 and TRBJ2-5; no definite D call. This CDR3 spans 14 amino acids. Germline lookup yields CDR1 KGHDR and CDR2 SFDVKD. Trimming took 3 bases from V and 2 from J, leaving 9 bases between them. The CDR3 sequence: CATSDPLTQETQYF. CDR3 bases: TGTGCCACCAGTGATCCTCTGACGCAAGAGACCCAGTACTTC.

This chain uses TRBV24-1 with TRBJ1-2, with D possibly matching TRBD1 (5 bases). Trimming took off 4 bases at V and 4 bases at J, with 24 bases between the two ends. The length of the CDR3 is 18 residues. Per germline, CDR1 KGHDR and CDR2 SFDVKD. CDR3 in DNA: TGTGCCACCAGTGACCCCCGGGCCAGTAACATGGGGGGCTATGGCTACACCTTC. It specifies CATSDPRASNMGGYGYTF.

This clonotype has just a few counts. This sequence joins TRBV20-1 and TRBJ1-1, with TRBD1 identical over 7 bases. This CDR3 spans 15 amino acids. The V and J ends lost 3 bases and 0 bases, in that order; junction bases with no gene match: 7. In germline, CDR1 is DFQATT, CDR2 SNEGSKA (reference sequence). CDR3 bases: TGCAGTGCTAGGAAGGGACAGATCATGAACACTGAAGCTTTCTTT. Translating it yields CSARKGQIMNTEAFF.

This clonotype was seen only a few times. V gene TRBV10-3 combines with J gene TRBJ2-2; 9 bases line up with TRBD2. V was pared by 7 bases and J by 4 bases, with 4 bases of the junction left unmatched. Looked up from germline, CDR1 is ENHRY and CDR2 is SYGVKD. The CDR3 length is 14 residues. The CDR3 reads CAINPSGTTGELFF. In nucleotides, the CDR3 is TGTGCCATCAATCCTAGCGGGACCACCGGGGAGCTGTTTTTT.

This clonotype was seen a handful of times. The DNA for the CDR3 is TGTGCCAGCAGCTTATTATTTTACCCTAGCGGGAGGGCACAGGCCACGCAGTATTTT. It yields the protein CASSLLFYPSGRAQATQYF. The V and J genes are TRBV12-3 or TRBV12-4 and TRBJ2-3; TRBD2 matches 12 bases. V gave up 6 bases and J gave up 9 bases; unmatched junction bases: 22. The CDR3 has 19 residues.

This clonotype has just a few counts. The chain joins TRBV12-2 to TRBJ1-1; whether TRBD1, the table's D call, matches the DNA was not checked. TRBV12-2 is designated a pseudogene. This CDR3 contains 18 residues. This CDR3 reads CASRLAPDTPGGDTEAFF. The CDR3 DNA reads TGTGCAAGTCGCTTAGCACCAGATACTCCTGGGGGGGATACTGAAGCTTTCTTT.

This clonotype was seen more than once but under ten times. The chain employs TRBV12-3 or TRBV12-4 and TRBJ2-1; TRBD1 agrees at 12 bases. CDR3 length: 14 amino acids. After removal of 6 bases from V and 8 bases from J, the junction contained 5 bases not matched to a gene. The CDR3 nucleotides read TGTGCCAGCAGCCGGGACAGGGGGCGGGATGAGCAGTTCTTC. Protein product: CASSRDRGRDEQFF.